The following is a TCR beta chain sequence with its context. The antigen is not known. This sample was included in a study of T cell responses to AZD1222 COVID-19 vaccine. The assay was immunoSEQ multiplex PCR, and TCRdb's table has in-frame clones only and misses some. In the table there are around 65,000 clones, around three quarters of which are singletons. Whole-study findings and limits: CD4 TCRs associated with vaccination spanned spike, dominating at 160-218 and 743-854. Nearly half of spike-specific TCRs reportedly target variant regions that are unmutated in the B.1.351 and B.1.1.7 variants. There were mostly white British donors and more females than males, and clonal diversity was possibly underestimated.

V lost 4 bases, J lost 9 bases, and 11 bases stayed unmatched. Germline V gene data show CDR1 as SGHDT and CDR2 as YYEEEE. The CDR3 is made up of 15 amino acids. This TCR came from an adult in good health. This material consisted of peripheral blood, taken on day 0 of AZD1222 vaccination. The genes are TRBV5-6 and TRBJ2-1; 9 bases line up with TRBD1. CDR3 region: CASSQTGTGMLEQFF. The CDR3 DNA reads as TGTGCCAGCAGCCAAACCGGGACAGGGATGCTTGAGCAGTTCTTC.